These 22 T cell receptor beta chains share one sample of origin, sequenced in a study of blood T cell repertoires in COVID-19. The method was immunoSEQ multiplex PCR; TCRdb's version includes in-frame clones alone and lacks a portion of them. The repertoire holds over 200,000 clones, with less than 90% as singletons. Material for sequencing was peripheral blood. These receptors came from a man between 40 and 49 years old with active or convalescent COVID-19.

The chain links TRBV3-1 (or the pseudogene TRBV3-2) to TRBJ2-1, with 7 bases matching TRBD2. The V gene end was trimmed by 1 base and the J gene end by 0 bases; junction bases not matched to a gene: 6. Per germline, CDR1 LGHDT and CDR2 YNNKEL (reference sequence). This CDR3 is built from 17 residues. The CDR3 DNA is TGTGCCAGCAGCCAAGCACTAGCGTCGAGCTCCTACAATGAGCAGTTCTTC. Protein: CASSQALASSSYNEQFF.

The chain is built from TRBV7-9 and TRBJ1-1; no clear D gene. Germline lookup yields CDR1 SEHNR and CDR2 FQNEAQ (reference sequence). Trimming cost V 4 bases and J 1 base, with 10 bases left between them. The CDR3 is 14 amino acids. CDR3 loop: CASSSSTRNTEAFF. In DNA form, the CDR3 reads TGTGCCAGCAGCTCCTCTACGAGGAACACTGAAGCTTTCTTT. Using reference TRBV7-9 and TRBJ1-1 for the parts outside the CDR3, the full variable domain is DTGVSQNPRHKITKRGQNVTFRCDPISEHNRLYWYRQTLGQGPEFLTYFQNEAQLEKSRLLSDRFSAERPKGSFSTLEIQRTEQGDSAMYLCASSSSTRNTEAFFGQGTRLTVV.

The V gene is TRBV6-1, the J gene TRBJ2-7; weak D call: TRBD1 (6 bases). There are 14 residues in the CDR3. Germline V gene lookup returns CDR1 MNHNS and CDR2 SASEGT. V was shortened by 2 bases and J by 2 bases, with 10 bases between the two germline ends. The CDR3 protein is CASSERTVAYEQYF. DNA for the CDR3: TGTGCCAGCAGTGAAAGGACAGTAGCCTACGAGCAGTACTTC.

The rearrangement joins TRBV10-1 to TRBJ2-1, with TRBD1 as a possible D gene (5 bases). This CDR3 has 15 amino acids. Between the trimmed V and J ends, which lost 2 bases and 1 base, there was a span of 9 bases. Germline V gene sequence: CDR1 WNHNN, CDR2 SYGVQD (reference sequence). CDR3 in DNA: TGCGCCAGCAGTGAGCAGGGCCCGTCCTACAATGAGCAGTTCTTC. Amino acid sequence: CASSEQGPSYNEQFF.

V and J are TRBV4-2 and TRBJ1-2, with 10 nucleotides matching TRBD1. This CDR3 has 14 residues. The V gene's germline CDR1 is LGHNA and CDR2 YNFKEQ. Losses at the gene ends were 2 bases for V and 6 bases for J; bases not matched to a gene: 3. The CDR3 nucleotides read TGTGCCAGCAGCCAAACCGACAGGGGGCATGGCTACACCTTC. Amino acids: CASSQTDRGHGYTF.

This sequence joins TRBV11-3 and TRBJ1-1; TRBD1 agrees at 8 bases. The CDR3 totals 15 residues. Germline CDR1 reads SGHNT; CDR2 reads YENEEA. V lost 5 bases and J lost 1; bases outside the gene matches: 6. This CDR3 reads CASSPRGTGNTEAFF. As DNA, the CDR3 is TGTGCCAGCAGCCCGAGAGGGACAGGGAACACTGAAGCTTTCTTT.

The chain couples TRBV28 to TRBJ2-7; D is unresolved. Between the trimmed V and J ends, which lost 7 bases and 1 base, there was a span of 8 bases. Germline V gene data show CDR1 as MDHEN and CDR2 as SYDVKM. The CDR3 has 12 amino acids. The CDR3 nucleotides are TGTGCCAGCAATTCCAATTCCTACGAGCAGTACTTC. Translation: CASNSNSYEQYF.

The J gene is TRBJ2-5, the V gene TRBV5-4; 9 bases match TRBD1. The CDR3 runs 15 residues. Trimming took 6 bases from V and 2 from J; bases not matched to a gene: 8. Germline values: CDR1 SGHNT, CDR2 YYREEE (reference sequence). CDR3 DNA: TGTGCCAGCAACAGTCGGACAGGGGTACAAGAGACCCAGTACTTC. Translating it yields CASNSRTGVQETQYF.

Worth noting for this clone: Other DNA sequences within the sample encode an identical CDR3. The chain has TRBV9 and TRBJ2-1, with 9 bases lining up with TRBD2. V shed 0 bases, J shed 2 bases, and the junction held 3 bases outside the gene matches. The CDR3 covers 16 residues. Germline CDR1 and CDR2: SGDLS and YYNGEE. In DNA, the CDR3 is TGTGCCAGCAGCGTAGTTAGCGGGAGTACCTACAATGAGCAGTTCTTC. The encoded protein is CASSVVSGSTYNEQFF.

The J gene is TRBJ2-7, the V gene TRBV5-1, with D possibly being TRBD2 (5 bases). The CDR3 contains 11 residues. Between the trimmed V and J ends, which lost 2 bases and 6 bases, there was a span of 6 bases. Germline CDR1 reads SGHRS; CDR2 reads YFSETQ. The CDR3 spells CASSFGGEQYF. The CDR3 DNA reads TGCGCCAGCAGCTTTGGAGGCGAGCAGTACTTC.

The chain employs TRBV5-6 and TRBJ2-1; TRBD1 agrees at 10 bases. Trimming took 2 bases from V and 6 from J; bases not matched to a gene: 5. Germline loops: CDR1 SGHDT, CDR2 YYEEEE. The CDR3 spans 15 residues. CDR3 sequence: CASSFRDRGSNEQFF. The CDR3 DNA reads TGTGCCAGCAGCTTTCGGGACAGGGGCTCCAATGAGCAGTTCTTC.

The genes are TRBV5-1 and TRBJ1-3; perhaps TRBD1 as D (5 bases). CDR3 length: 14 amino acids. V gave up 0 bases and J gave up 4 bases, with 8 bases separating them. The germline CDR1 and CDR2 sequences are SGHRS and YFSETQ. This CDR3 is CASSLVPGGNTIYF. CDR3 nucleotides: TGCGCCAGCAGCTTGGTACCAGGGGGAAACACCATATATTTT.

This clone was counted a few times. The rearrangement links TRBV11-2 to TRBJ1-1, with 7 bases fitting TRBD1. The CDR3 is 14 residues long. Germline loops: CDR1 SGHAT, CDR2 FQNNGV. The trim removed 5 bases at V and 6 bases at J, leaving 9 bases unmatched. CDR3 DNA sequence: TGTGCCAGCAGCACCCAGACAGGGTTTGCTGAAGCTTTCTTT. Encoded protein: CASSTQTGFAEAFF.

This chain links TRBV6-4 with TRBJ2-7; D is possibly TRBD2 (5 bases). V was shortened by 6 bases and J by 4 bases, with 25 bases between the two germline ends. The CDR3 runs to 17 residues. Germline values: CDR1 MRHNA, CDR2 SNTAGT. The CDR3 nucleotides read TGTGCCAGCAGATCTGTGGACTTTATATCGTTTAGGTACGAGCAGTACTTC. Residues: CASRSVDFISFRYEQYF.

The gene calls are TRBV5-1 and TRBJ2-7; TRBD1 is a possible D gene (6 bases). The CDR3 covers 16 residues. Trimming removed 0 bases at V and 0 bases at J, with 13 bases between. Per the germline V gene, CDR1 is SGHRS and CDR2 is YFSETQ. In DNA, the CDR3 is TGCGCCAGCAGCTTGGGAGGGGGATCTTTCTCCTACGAGCAGTACTTC. This translates into CASSLGGGSFSYEQYF.

This clone came up a few times. The chain couples TRBV5-1 to TRBJ1-1; D is undetermined. Germline-derived CDR1 and CDR2 are SGHRS and YFSETQ. V lost 0 bases to trimming and J lost 7 bases, with 13 bases between them. This CDR3 has 14 amino acids. As DNA, the CDR3 is TGCGCCAGCAGCTTGGCCGGGAGGTCGATTGAAGCTTTCTTT. Amino acids: CASSLAGRSIEAFF.

The chain links TRBV3-1 (or the pseudogene TRBV3-2) to TRBJ2-7; the match to TRBD2 covers 7 bases. The ends lost 0 bases at V and 3 bases at J; junction bases unmatched: 5. Per the germline V gene, CDR1 is LGHDT and CDR2 is YNNKEL (reference sequence). The CDR3 runs 15 residues. The DNA of the CDR3 is TGTGCCAGCAGCCAAGATCTAGCTAGCGGCTACGAGCAGTACTTC. Its protein product is CASSQDLASGYEQYF.

V and J are TRBV5-6 and TRBJ1-2; no clear D. CDR3 length: 16 amino acids. Germline loops: CDR1 SGHDT, CDR2 YYEEEE. Deletions cut 0 bases from V and 8 bases from J, with 20 bases between. The CDR3 DNA reads as TGTGCCAGCAGCTTGGGAAGCAGCGGGTCAATCGGGGGCTACACCTTC. Translated, it gives CASSLGSSGSIGGYTF.

The V and J genes are TRBV10-3 and TRBJ1-1; TRBD1 matches at 9 bases. The V gene's germline CDR1 is ENHRY and CDR2 SYGVKD. The CDR3 covers 13 residues. V shed 4 bases, J shed 8 bases, and the junction held 5 bases outside the gene matches. DNA for the CDR3: TGTGCCATCAGTGCCTCCGGGACAGGGGAAGCTTTCTTT. It encodes CAISASGTGEAFF.

CDR3 bases: TGTGCCAGCAGCCAAGTCGGGGGGACTGAAGCTTTCTTT. Its translation is CASSQVGGTEAFF. This chain links TRBV14 with TRBJ1-1; weak D call: TRBD1 (5 bases). CDR3 length: 13 amino acids. Germline CDR1 is SGHDN and CDR2 is FVKESK. The V gene lost 1 base and the J gene lost 5 bases, with 8 bases spanning the gap. Full variable domain (missing parts from reference TRBV14 and TRBJ1-1): EAGVTQFPSHSVIEKGQTVTLRCDPISGHDNLYWYRRVMGKEIKFLLHFVKESKQDESGMPNNRFLAERTGGTYSTLKVQPAELEDSGVYFCASSQVGGTEAFFGQGTRLTVV.

The rearrangement joins TRBV7-3 to TRBJ1-1; perhaps TRBD1 as D (5 bases). V was cut by 5 bases and J by 7 bases, with 14 bases left in between. In germline, CDR1 is SGHTA, CDR2 FQGTGA. CDR3 length: 13 residues. CDR3 nucleotides: TGTGCCAGCAGCCTCCCTCGGACAAATGAAGCTTTCTTT. Translating it yields CASSLPRTNEAFF.

The chain uses TRBV5-8 and TRBJ2-2; TRBD1 aligns across 8 bases. J was trimmed by 6 bases and V by 1 base; bases with no gene match: 11. CDR3 length: 17 residues. Germline V gene data show CDR1 as SGHTS and CDR2 as YDEGEE. The CDR3 DNA reads as TGTGCCAGCAGCTTGAATCGCGTGACAGGGGTTTCCGGGGAGCTGTTTTTT. Protein sequence: CASSLNRVTGVSGELFF.